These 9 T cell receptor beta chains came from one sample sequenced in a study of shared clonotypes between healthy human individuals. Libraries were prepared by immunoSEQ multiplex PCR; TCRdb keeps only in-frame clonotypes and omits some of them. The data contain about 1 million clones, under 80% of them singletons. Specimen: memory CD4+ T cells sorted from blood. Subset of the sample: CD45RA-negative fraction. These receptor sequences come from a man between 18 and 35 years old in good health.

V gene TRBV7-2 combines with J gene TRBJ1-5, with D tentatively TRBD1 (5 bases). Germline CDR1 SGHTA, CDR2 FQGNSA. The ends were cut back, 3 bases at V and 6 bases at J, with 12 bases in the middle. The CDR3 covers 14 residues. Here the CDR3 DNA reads TGTGCCAGCAGCTTCTCCCGGGACCCTCAGCCCCAGCATTTT. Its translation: CASSFSRDPQPQHF.

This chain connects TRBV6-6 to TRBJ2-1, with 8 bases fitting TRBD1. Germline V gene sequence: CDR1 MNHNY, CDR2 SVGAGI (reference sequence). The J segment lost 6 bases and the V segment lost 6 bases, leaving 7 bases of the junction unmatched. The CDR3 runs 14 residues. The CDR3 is CASSHPTGGNEQFF. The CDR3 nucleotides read TGTGCCAGCAGCCATCCAACAGGGGGCAATGAGCAGTTCTTC.

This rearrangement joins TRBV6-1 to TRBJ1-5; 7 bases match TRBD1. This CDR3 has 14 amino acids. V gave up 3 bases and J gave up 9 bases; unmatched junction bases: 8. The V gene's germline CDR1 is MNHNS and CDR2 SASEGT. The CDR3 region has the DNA TGTGCCAGCAGTGATGGGAGGGGGCGAGTGCCCCAGCATTTT. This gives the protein CASSDGRGRVPQHF.

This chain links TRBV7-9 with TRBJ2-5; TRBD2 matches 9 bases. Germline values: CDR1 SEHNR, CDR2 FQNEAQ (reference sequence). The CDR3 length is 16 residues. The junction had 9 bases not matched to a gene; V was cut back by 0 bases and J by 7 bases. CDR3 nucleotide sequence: TGTGCCAGCAGCTTAGCGGGCAGCGGGGGGTCGGTGACCCAGTACTTC. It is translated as CASSLAGSGGSVTQYF.

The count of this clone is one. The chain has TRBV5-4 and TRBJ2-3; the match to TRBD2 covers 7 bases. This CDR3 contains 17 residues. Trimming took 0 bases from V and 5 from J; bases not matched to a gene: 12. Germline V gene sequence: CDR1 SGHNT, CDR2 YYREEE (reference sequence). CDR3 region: CASSLGKSGVGGDTQYF. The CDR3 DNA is TGTGCCAGCAGCTTGGGGAAAAGCGGGGTGGGGGGAGATACGCAGTATTTT.

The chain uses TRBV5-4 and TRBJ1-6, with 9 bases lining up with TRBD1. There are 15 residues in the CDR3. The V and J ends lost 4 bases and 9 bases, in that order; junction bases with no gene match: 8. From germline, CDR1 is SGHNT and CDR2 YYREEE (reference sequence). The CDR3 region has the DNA TGTGCCAGCAGCCCCCCGGGACAGGGTGTTTCACCCCTCCACTTT. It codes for CASSPPGQGVSPLHF.

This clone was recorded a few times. The CDR3 sequence is CASSPGQGAREQYF. The CDR3 coding sequence is TGTGCCAGCAGCCCGGGACAGGGGGCACGGGAGCAGTACTTC. The rearrangement links TRBV7-2 to TRBJ2-7; 12 bases match TRBD1. CDR1 and CDR2 from the germline V gene are SGHTA and FQGNSA. The ends lost 5 bases at V and 7 bases at J; junction bases unmatched: 6. The CDR3 totals 14 residues.

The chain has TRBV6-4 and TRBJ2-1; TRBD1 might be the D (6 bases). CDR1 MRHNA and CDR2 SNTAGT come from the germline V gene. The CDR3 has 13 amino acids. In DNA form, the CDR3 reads TGTGCGAGCCGCGACAGGAAGTACAATGAGCAGTTCTTC. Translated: CASRDRKYNEQFF.

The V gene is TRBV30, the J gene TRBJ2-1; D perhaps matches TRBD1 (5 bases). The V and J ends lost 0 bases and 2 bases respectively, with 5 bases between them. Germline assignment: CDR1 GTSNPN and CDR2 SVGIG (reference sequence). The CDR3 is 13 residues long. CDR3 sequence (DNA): TGTGCCTGGAGTGTGGGGCCCTACAATGAGCAGTTCTTC. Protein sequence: CAWSVGPYNEQFF.